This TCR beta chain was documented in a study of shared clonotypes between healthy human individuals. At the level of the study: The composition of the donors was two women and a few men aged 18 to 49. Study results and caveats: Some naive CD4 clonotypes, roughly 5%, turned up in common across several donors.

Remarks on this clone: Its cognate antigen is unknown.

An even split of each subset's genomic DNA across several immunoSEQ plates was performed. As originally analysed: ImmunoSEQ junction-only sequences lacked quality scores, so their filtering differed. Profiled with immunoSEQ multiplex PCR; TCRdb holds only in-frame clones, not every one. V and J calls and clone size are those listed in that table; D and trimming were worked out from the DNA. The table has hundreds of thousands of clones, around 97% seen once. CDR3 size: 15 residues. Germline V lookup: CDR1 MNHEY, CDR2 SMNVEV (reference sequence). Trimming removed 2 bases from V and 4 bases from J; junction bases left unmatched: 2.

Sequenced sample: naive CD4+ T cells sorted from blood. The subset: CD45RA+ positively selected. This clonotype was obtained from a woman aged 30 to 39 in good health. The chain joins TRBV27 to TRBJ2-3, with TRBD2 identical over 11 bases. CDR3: CASSLKGLAADTQYF. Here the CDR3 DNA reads TGTGCCAGCAGTTTAAAGGGACTAGCGGCAGATACGCAGTATTTT.